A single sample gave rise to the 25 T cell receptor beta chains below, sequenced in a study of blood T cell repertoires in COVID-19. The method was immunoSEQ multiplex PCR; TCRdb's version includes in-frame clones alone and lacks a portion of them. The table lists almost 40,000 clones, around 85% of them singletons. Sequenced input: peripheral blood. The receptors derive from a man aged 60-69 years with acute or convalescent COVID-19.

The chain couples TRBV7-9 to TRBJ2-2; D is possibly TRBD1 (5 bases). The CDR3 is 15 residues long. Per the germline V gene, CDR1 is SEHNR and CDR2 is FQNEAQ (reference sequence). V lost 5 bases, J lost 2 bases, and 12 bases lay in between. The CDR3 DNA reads TGTGCCAGCAGCGCCCCAGGGTATAACACCGGGGAGCTGTTTTTT. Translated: CASSAPGYNTGELFF. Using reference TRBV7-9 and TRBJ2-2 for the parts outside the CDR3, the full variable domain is DTGVSQNPRHKITKRGQNVTFRCDPISEHNRLYWYRQTLGQGPEFLTYFQNEAQLEKSRLLSDRFSAERPKGSFSTLEIQRTEQGDSAMYLCASSAPGYNTGELFFGEGSRLTVL.

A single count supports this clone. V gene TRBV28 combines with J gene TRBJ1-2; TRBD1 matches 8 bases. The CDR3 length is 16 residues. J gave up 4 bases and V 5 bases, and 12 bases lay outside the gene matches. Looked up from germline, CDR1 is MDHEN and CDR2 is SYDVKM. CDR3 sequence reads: CASSPSPGQDGYGYTF. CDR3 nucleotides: TGTGCCAGCAGTCCTTCTCCGGGACAGGACGGCTATGGCTACACCTTC.

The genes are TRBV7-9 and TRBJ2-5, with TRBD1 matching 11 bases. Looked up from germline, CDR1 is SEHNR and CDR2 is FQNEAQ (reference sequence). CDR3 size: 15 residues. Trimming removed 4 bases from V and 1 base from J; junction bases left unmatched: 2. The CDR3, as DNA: TGTGCCAGCAGCTCGGACAGGGGGCGCCAAGAGACCCAGTACTTC. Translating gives CASSSDRGRQETQYF.

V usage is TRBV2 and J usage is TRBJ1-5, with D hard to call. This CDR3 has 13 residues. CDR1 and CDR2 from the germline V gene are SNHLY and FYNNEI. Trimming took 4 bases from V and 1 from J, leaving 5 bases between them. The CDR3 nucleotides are TGTGCCAGCAGTGGGCAGAGCAATCAGCCCCAGCATTTT. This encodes CASSGQSNQPQHF.

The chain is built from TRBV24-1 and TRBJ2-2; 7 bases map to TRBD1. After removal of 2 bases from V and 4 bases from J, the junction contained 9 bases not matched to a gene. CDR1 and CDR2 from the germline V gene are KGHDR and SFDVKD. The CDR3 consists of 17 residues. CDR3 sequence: CATSDSPSTGTTGELFF. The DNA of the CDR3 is TGTGCCACCAGTGATTCCCCTTCGACAGGGACCACCGGGGAGCTGTTTTTT.

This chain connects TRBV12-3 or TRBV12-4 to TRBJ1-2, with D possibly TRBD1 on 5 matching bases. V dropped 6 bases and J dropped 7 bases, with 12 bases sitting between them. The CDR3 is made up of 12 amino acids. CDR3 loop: CASSPRGVGYTF. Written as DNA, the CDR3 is TGTGCCAGCAGCCCGCGGGGGGTTGGCTACACCTTC.

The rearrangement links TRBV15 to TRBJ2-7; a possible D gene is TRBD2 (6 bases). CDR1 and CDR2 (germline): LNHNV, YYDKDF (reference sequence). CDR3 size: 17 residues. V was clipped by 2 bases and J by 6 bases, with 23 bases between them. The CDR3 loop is CATSRSQLDLPGGEQYF. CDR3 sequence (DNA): TGTGCCACCAGCAGATCCCAATTGGACCTCCCCGGGGGCGAGCAGTACTTC.

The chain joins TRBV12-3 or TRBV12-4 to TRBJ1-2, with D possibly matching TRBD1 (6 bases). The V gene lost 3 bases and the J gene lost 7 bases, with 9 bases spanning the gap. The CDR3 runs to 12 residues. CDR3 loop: CASSFEGGGYTF. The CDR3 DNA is TGTGCCAGCAGTTTTGAAGGGGGTGGCTACACCTTC.

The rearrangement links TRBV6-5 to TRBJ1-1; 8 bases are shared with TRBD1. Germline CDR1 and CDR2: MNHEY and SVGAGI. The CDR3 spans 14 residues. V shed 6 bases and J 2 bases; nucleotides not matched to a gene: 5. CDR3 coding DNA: TGTGCCAGCAGGGATACAGGGGGTAACACTGAAGCTTTCTTT. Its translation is CASRDTGGNTEAFF.

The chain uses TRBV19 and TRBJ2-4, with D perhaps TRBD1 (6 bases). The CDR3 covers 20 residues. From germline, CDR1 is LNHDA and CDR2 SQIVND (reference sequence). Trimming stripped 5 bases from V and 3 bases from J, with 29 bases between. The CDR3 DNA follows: TGTGCCAGTAGTCCGACAGGATCCCGACGGAACCCCTCGGGCAAAAACATTCAGTACTTC. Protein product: CASSPTGSRRNPSGKNIQYF.

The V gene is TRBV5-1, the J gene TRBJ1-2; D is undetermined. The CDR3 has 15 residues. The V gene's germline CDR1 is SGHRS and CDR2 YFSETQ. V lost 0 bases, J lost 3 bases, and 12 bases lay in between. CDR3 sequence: CASSLGWQRDYGYTF. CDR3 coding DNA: TGCGCCAGCAGCTTGGGTTGGCAGAGGGACTATGGCTACACCTTC.

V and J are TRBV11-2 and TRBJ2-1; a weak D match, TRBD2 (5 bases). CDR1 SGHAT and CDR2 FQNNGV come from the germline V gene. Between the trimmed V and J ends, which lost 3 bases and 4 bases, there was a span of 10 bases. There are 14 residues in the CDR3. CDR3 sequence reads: CASSFGEWYNEQFF. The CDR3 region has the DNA TGTGCCAGCAGCTTCGGGGAATGGTACAATGAGCAGTTCTTC.

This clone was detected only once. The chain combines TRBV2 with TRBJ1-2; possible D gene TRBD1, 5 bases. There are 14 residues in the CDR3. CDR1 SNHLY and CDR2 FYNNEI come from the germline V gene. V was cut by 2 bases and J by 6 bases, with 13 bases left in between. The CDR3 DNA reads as TGTGCCAGCAGTGAAAGGGGCAGGGATCATGGCTACACCTTC. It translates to CASSERGRDHGYTF.

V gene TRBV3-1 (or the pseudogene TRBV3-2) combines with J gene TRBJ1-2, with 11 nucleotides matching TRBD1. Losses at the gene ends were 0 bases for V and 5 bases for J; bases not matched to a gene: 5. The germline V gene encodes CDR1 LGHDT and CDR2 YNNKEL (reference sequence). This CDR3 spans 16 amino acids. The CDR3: CASSQDLGQGGYGYTF. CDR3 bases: TGTGCCAGCAGCCAAGATTTGGGACAGGGGGGATATGGCTACACCTTC.

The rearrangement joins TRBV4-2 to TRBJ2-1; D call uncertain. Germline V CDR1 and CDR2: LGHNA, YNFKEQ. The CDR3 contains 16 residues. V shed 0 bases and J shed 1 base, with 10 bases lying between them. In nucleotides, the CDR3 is TGTGCCAGCAGCCAAGATTACGGGTTGTCCTACAATGAGCAGTTCTTC. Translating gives CASSQDYGLSYNEQFF.

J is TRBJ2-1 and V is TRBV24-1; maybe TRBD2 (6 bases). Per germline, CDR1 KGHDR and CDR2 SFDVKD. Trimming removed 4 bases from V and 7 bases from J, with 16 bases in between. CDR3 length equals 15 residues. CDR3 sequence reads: CATSEVEGGLNEQFF. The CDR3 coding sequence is TGTGCCACCAGTGAGGTAGAGGGAGGCCTTAATGAGCAGTTCTTC.

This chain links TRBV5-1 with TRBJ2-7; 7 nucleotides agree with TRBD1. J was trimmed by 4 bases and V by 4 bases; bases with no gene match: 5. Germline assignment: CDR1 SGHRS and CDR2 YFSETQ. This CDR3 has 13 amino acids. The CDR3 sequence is CASSGQAAYEQYF. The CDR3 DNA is TGCGCCAGCAGCGGACAGGCCGCTTACGAGCAGTACTTC. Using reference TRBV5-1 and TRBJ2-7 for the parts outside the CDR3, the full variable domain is KAGVTQTPRYLIKTRGQQVTLSCSPISGHRSVSWYQQTPGQGLQFLFEYFSETQRNKGNFPGRFSGRQFSNSRSEMNVSTLELGDSALYLCASSGQAAYEQYFGPGTRLTVT.

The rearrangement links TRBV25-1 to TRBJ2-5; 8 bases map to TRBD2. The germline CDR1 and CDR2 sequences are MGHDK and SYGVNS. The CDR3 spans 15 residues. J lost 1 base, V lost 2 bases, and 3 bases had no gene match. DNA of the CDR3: TGTGCCAGCAGTGAAATCGGGAGGGCCCAAGAGACCCAGTACTTC. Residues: CASSEIGRAQETQYF.

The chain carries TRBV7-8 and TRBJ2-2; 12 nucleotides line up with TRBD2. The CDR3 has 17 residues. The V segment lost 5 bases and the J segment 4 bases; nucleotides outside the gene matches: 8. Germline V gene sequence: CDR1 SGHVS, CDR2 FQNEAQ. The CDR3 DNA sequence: TGTGCCAGCAGCCCCTCTGCTAGCGGGAGGGGCACCGGGGAGCTGTTTTTT. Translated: CASSPSASGRGTGELFF.

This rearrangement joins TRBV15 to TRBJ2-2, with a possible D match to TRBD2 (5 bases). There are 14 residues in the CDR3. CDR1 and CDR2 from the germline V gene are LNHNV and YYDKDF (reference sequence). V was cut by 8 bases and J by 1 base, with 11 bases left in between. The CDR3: CATGGTMNTGELFF. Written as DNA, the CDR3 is TGTGCCACCGGAGGAACAATGAACACCGGGGAGCTGTTTTTT.

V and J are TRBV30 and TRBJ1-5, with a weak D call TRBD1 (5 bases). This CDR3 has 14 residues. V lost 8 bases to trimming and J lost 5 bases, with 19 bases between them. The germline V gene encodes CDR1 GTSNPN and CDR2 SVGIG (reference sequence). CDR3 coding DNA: TGTGCCGCCACCACCATGACAGCAGATCAGCCCCAGCATTTT. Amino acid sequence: CAATTMTADQPQHF.

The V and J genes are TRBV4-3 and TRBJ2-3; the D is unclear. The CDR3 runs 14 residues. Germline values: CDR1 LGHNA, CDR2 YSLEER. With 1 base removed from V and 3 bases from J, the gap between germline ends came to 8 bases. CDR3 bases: TGCGCCAGCAGCCAAGCATTTGTGACAGATACGCAGTATTTT. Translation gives CASSQAFVTDTQYF.

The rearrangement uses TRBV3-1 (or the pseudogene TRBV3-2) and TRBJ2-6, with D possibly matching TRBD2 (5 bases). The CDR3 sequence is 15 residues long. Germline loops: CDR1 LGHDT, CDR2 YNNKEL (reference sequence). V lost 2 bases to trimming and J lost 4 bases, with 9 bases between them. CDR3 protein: CASSQRASGANVLTF. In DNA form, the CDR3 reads TGTGCCAGCAGCCAAAGGGCTAGCGGGGCCAACGTCCTGACTTTC.

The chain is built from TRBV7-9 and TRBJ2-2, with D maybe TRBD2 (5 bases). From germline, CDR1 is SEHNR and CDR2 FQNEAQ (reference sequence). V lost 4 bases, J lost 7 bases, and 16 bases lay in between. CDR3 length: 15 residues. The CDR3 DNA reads TGTGCCAGCAGCTCCCAAAACCTAGCAGGCGGGGAGCTGTTTTTT. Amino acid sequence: CASSSQNLAGGELFF.

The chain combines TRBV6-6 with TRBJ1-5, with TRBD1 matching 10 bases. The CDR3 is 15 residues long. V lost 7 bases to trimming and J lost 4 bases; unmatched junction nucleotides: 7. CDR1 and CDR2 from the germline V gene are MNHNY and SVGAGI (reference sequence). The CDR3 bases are TGTGCCAGCACCTCCGGACAGGGGGGAAATCAGCCCCAGCATTTT. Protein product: CASTSGQGGNQPQHF.